This is a list of T cell receptor beta chains from one sample in a study of identical twins. One entry per CDR3 protein results from TCRdb running MiXCR on the 5' RACE reads. The sample yields 450,000 to 500,000 distinct CDR3 sequences, 14% seen once. These data were also reused for a study on yellow fever vaccine responses in identical twins.

Sequencing was done on a sample of CD4+ T cells sorted from blood. The receptors were gathered from a woman younger than 30 in good health. The CDR3 runs from the conserved cysteine through the conserved F or W. A D gene is named only where the DNA matches it firmly. Size is omitted from some rows. Given values are once, few, many or a class for expanded clones.

j_call | v_call | d_call | clone_size | cdr3_nt | cdr3_aa
TRBJ2-7 | TRBV7-2 | . | . | TGTGCCAGCAGCCAGCAATACGAGCAGTACTTC | CASSQQYEQYF
TRBJ2-7 | TRBV11-2 | . | . | TGTGCCAGCAGCTTAGGGAGAGGGGGTAGTCCGTACAGCTCCTACGAGCAGTACTTC | CASSLGRGGSPYSSYEQYF
TRBJ2-3 | TRBV7-2 | . | . | TGTGCCAGCAGCTTAGCGGGGACCAACCCGCGCACAGATACGCAGTATTTT | CASSLAGTNPRTDTQYF
TRBJ1-1 | TRBV12-3/TRBV12-4 | . | . | TGTGCCAGCAGTTCGCAGTCAATGAACACTGAAGCTTTCTTT | CASSSQSMNTEAFF
TRBJ2-1 | TRBV20-1 | . | few | TGCAGTGCTGCTCCAACAGGGAAGGCCAACAATGAGCAGTTCTTC | CSAAPTGKANNEQFF
TRBJ2-1 | TRBV5-1 | . | few | TGCGCCAGCAGCGGGGGAGGCCCAAATGAGCAGTTCTTC | CASSGGGPNEQFF
TRBJ2-7 | TRBV20-1 | TRBD2 | . | TGCAGTACCATACCCGGGACTAGTACCAGTAGGTACGAGCAGTACTTC | CSTIPGTSTSRYEQYF
TRBJ2-3 | TRBV24-1 | TRBD2 | few | TGTGCCACCAGTGATCTAGCGGGAGCCACAGATACGCAGTATTTT | CATSDLAGATDTQYF
TRBJ2-7 | TRBV15 | . | . | TGTGCCACCAGCAGGACGGGGGCGTCCTACGAGCAGTACTTC | CATSRTGASYEQYF
TRBJ2-1 | TRBV29-1 | TRBD1 | . | TGCAGCGTTGAGTTTATTACCGGGACAGGCGAGCAGTTCTTC | CSVEFITGTGEQFF
TRBJ2-3 | TRBV5-1 | TRBD2 | . | TGCGCCAGCAGCTTGATCTCGGCGGGGGGGCAAAATACGCAGTATTTT | CASSLISAGGQNTQYF
TRBJ1-2 | TRBV12-3/TRBV12-4 | TRBD1 | few | TGTGCCAGCAGTTTAGAGGGGGCAGTAGGTGGCTACACCTTC | CASSLEGAVGGYTF
TRBJ1-1 | TRBV20-1 | . | few | TGCAGTGCTAGAGATGTGGGATTGGGGGCCAACACTGAAGCTTTCTTT | CSARDVGLGANTEAFF
TRBJ2-7 | TRBV7-3 | . | few | TGTGCCAGCAGCACGAGAGAGGACTACTCCTACGAGCAGTACTTC | CASSTREDYSYEQYF
TRBJ2-5 | TRBV20-1 | . | few | TGCAGTGCTTCGAGTGGCCTCTTCAGGGAGACCCAGTACTTC | CSASSGLFRETQYF
TRBJ2-1 | TRBV29-1 | . | . | TGCAGCGTGCGACTTTCAGCCTACAATGAGCAGTTCTTC | CSVRLSAYNEQFF
TRBJ2-1 | TRBV29-1 | . | many | TGCAGCGTTGACAGGGTTGCGGACAATGAGCAGTTCTTC | CSVDRVADNEQFF
TRBJ2-7 | TRBV2 | . | few | TGTGCCAGCAGCGCGGGGGCCCACGAGCAGTACTTC | CASSAGAHEQYF
TRBJ2-2 | TRBV5-6 | . | . | TGTGCCAGCAGCTTGGGACCGTTAGTAAACACCGGGGAGCTGTTTTTT | CASSLGPLVNTGELFF
TRBJ1-2 | TRBV27 | . | few | TGTGCCAGCACCCGCGGGGGAGGAGGGGGCTACACCTTC | CASTRGGGGGYTF
TRBJ2-2 | TRBV5-1 | TRBD1 | few | TGCGCCAGCAGCCTGGGACAGGGCCGTCTCACCGGGGAGCTGTTTTTT | CASSLGQGRLTGELFF
TRBJ2-2 | TRBV11-3 | . | few | TGTGCCAGCAGCTCTAGTTGGGGGGAGCTAAACACCGGGGAGCTGTTTTTT | CASSSSWGELNTGELFF
TRBJ2-5 | TRBV6-5 | TRBD2 | few | TGTGCCAGCAGTTACTCTCGACTAGCGGGAGTTCAAGAGACCCAGTACTTC | CASSYSRLAGVQETQYF
TRBJ2-7 | TRBV27 | . | . | TGTGCCAGCAGTTTATTCCCTAGCGCCAACTCCCTGCGCGAGCAGTACTTC | CASSLFPSANSLREQYF
TRBJ2-7 | TRBV29-1 | TRBD2 | . | TGCAGCGTCCAAAATCCAAAGGGCATAGGGAGGGGCGAGCAGTACTTC | CSVQNPKGIGRGEQYF
TRBJ2-2 | TRBV7-8 | . | few | TGTGCCAGCAGCCTCTCCAGGACTACCGGGGAGCTGTTTTTT | CASSLSRTTGELFF
TRBJ1-5 | TRBV24-1 | . | many | TGTGCCACCTCACCCGGACGGATAAACAATCAGCCCCAGCATTTT | CATSPGRINNQPQHF
TRBJ2-7 | TRBV6-1 | . | few | TGTGCCAGCCACGCGGGTGGGTCTTACGAGCAGTACTTC | CASHAGGSYEQYF
TRBJ2-7 | TRBV6-2/TRBV6-3 | . | few | TGTGCCAGCAGATCTGACAGCTACGAGCAGTACTTC | CASRSDSYEQYF
TRBJ2-7 | TRBV2 | . | . | TGTGCCAGCAGAGATCCCGGAGAGTCCTACGAGCAGTACTTC | CASRDPGESYEQYF
TRBJ2-1 | TRBV6-2/TRBV6-3 | TRBD2 | many | TGTGCCAGCAGCCTCGCGGGTAGCGGGAGGGATTTC | CASSLAGSGRDF
TRBJ2-7 | TRBV6-1 | TRBD2 | . | TGTGCCAGCAGACCAACGATAGGACTAGCGGCCTACGAGCAGTACTTC | CASRPTIGLAAYEQYF
TRBJ1-5 | TRBV2 | . | . | TGTGCCAGCAAGGTAGGCCAGGGGAGCAATCAGCCCCAGCATTTT | CASKVGQGSNQPQHF
TRBJ2-5 | TRBV12-3/TRBV12-4 | . | few | TGTGCCAGCAGTTTGGACCAGTTGCCAACCCAGTACTTC | CASSLDQLPTQYF
TRBJ1-1 | TRBV30 | TRBD1 | few | TGTGCCTGGGGACAGGGCGCTGAAGCTTTCTTT | CAWGQGAEAFF
TRBJ2-7 | TRBV3-1 | . | . | TGTGCCAGCAGCCAGGGCCCCTCCGGAACGAAAAGCTCCTACGAGCAGTACTTC | CASSQGPSGTKSSYEQYF
TRBJ2-3 | TRBV20-1 | . | . | TGCAGTGCGAGGGCGACTTCCTATACGCAGTATTTT | CSARATSYTQYF
TRBJ1-3 | TRBV6-2/TRBV6-3 | . | . | TGTGCCAGCACCCGGGACGGCGGAAACACCATATATTTT | CASTRDGGNTIYF
TRBJ2-3 | TRBV12-3/TRBV12-4 | TRBD2 | few | TGTGCCAGCAGGCAAGGGACTAGCGGGGGGCTTGCTTTAGCGCAGTATTTT | CASRQGTSGGLALAQYF
TRBJ1-1 | TRBV20-1 | . | . | TGCAGTGCTAGACACAAGGGGCAGGGTGAAGCTTTCTTT | CSARHKGQGEAFF
TRBJ2-3 | TRBV5-1 | . | few | TGCGCCAGCAGCTGGAGGGGGACGCATAGGTCCAACCCACACGGTACGCAGTATTTT | CASSWRGTHRSNPHGTQYF
TRBJ2-2 | TRBV5-1 | TRBD2 | . | TGCGCCAGCAGCTCCGGACTAGCGGGGGGACTGAACACCGGGGAGCTGTTTTTT | CASSSGLAGGLNTGELFF
TRBJ2-1 | TRBV6-5 | . | few | TGTGCCAGCAGTTACTCAGGGAAGCAGTTCTTC | CASSYSGKQFF
TRBJ2-3 | TRBV20-1 | . | few | TGCAGTGCTAGAGCACTTCCCCACTTCACAGATACGCAGTATTTT | CSARALPHFTDTQYF
TRBJ2-7 | TRBV10-3 | TRBD1 | many | TGTGCCATCAGTGGACAGGGCTACTACGAGCAGTACTTC | CAISGQGYYEQYF
TRBJ2-1 | TRBV6-5 | TRBD2 | . | TGTGCCAGCAGTTACCCAGGACTAGCAGGGAATGAGCAGTTCTTC | CASSYPGLAGNEQFF
TRBJ2-3 | TRBV3-1 | . | . | TGTGCCAGCAGCCTCCGGGACCCAGGGAGGGATACGCAGTATTTT | CASSLRDPGRDTQYF
TRBJ1-3 | TRBV28 | . | many | TGTGCCAGCAGTTTACAGGGGATCCGAAACACCATATATTTT | CASSLQGIRNTIYF
TRBJ2-7 | TRBV5-6 | TRBD2 | few | TGTGCCAGCAGCCCCGGGACTAGCCGTAGCAACGAGCAGTACTTC | CASSPGTSRSNEQYF
TRBJ2-5 | TRBV12-3/TRBV12-4 | TRBD1 | few | TGTGCCAGCAAACAAGACAGGGGGCTGGAGACCCAGTACTTC | CASKQDRGLETQYF